This section outlines one T cell receptor beta chain sequence together with its context. The sample originates from a study of beta chain features in type 1 diabetes. Markers CD45RO/CCR7/CD25/CD127/CD95/CD27 served to sort CD4+ naive, central memory, regulatory and stem cell-like memory cells. Sequenced material consisted of expressed TCRB transcripts (all of the isolated RNA was reverse transcribed). Naive, central memory and regulatory T cell samples came to a mean of approximately 4 million reads. This table comes from immunoSEQ multiplex PCR, and its TCRdb copy is limited to in-frame clones, with some not included. This sample yields 900,000 or so clones, of which about a sixth are seen a single time; around 0.02% belongs to the top ten. This receptor was obtained from a young woman in good health. Sample: naive CD4+ T cells from blood.

The CDR3 region has the DNA TGTGCCAGCTCAGGGACAGGAAATCAGCCCCAGCATTTT. As protein: CASSGTGNQPQHF. The V gene is TRBV18, the J gene TRBJ1-5; 8 positions agree with TRBD1. There are 13 residues in the CDR3. The trim removed 5 bases at V and 4 bases at J, leaving 1 base unmatched. The germline V gene has CDR1 KGHSH and CDR2 LQKENI.